The text below deals with one T cell receptor beta chain. Its antigen is as yet unknown. Time point here: cycle 4 day 1 (C4D1), after less than 7 weeks of nivolumab. Each patient experienced a relapse that followed autologous stem cell transplantation, and brentuximab vedotin exposure varied. The CD4+ T cells used were purified from thawed PBMCs through magnetic negative selection. Produced via immunoSEQ multiplex PCR; TCRdb's table is partial and in-frame only. The sample consists of over 10,000 clones, about 90% of them appearing once. This entry belongs to a study of PD-1 blockade in classical Hodgkin lymphoma. Study overall: The study gave patients nivolumab 3 mg/kg intravenously every 2 weeks.

Study-wide results and caveats: By cycle point C4D1, TCR diversity had risen significantly in CD4+ cells (but not CD8+ cells).

The source is a human donor with classical Hodgkin lymphoma. The sample in question was CD4+ T cells from blood, obtained before the fourth cycle of nivolumab.

CDR3 nucleotide sequence: TGTGCCAGCAGCATCCAGGGCGACACTGAAGCTTTCTTT. Its translation: CASSIQGDTEAFF. V and J are TRBV7-3 and TRBJ1-1; tentatively, D is TRBD1 (5 bases). The CDR3 is made up of 13 amino acids. Germline V CDR1 and CDR2: SGHTA, FQGTGA. The ends were cut back, 5 bases at V and 3 bases at J, with 10 bases in the middle.